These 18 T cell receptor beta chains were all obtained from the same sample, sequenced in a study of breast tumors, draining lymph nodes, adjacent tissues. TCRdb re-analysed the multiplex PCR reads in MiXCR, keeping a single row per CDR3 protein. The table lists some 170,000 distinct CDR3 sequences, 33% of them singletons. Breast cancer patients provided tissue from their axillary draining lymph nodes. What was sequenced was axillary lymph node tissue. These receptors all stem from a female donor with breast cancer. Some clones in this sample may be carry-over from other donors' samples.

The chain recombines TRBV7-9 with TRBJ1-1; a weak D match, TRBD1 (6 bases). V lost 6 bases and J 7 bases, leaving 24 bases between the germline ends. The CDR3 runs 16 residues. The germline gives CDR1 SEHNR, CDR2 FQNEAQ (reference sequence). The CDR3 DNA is TGTGCCAGCAGTCTTGTGGGAGTGGGGGGCCCAATTGAAGCTTTCTTT. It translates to CASSLVGVGGPIEAFF.

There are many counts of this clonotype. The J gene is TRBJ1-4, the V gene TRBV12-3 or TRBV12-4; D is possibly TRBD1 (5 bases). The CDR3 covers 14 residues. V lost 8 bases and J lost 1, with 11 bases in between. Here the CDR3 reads CASGKGVTNEKLFF. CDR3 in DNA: TGTGCCAGCGGCAAAGGGGTAACTAATGAAAAACTGTTTTTT.

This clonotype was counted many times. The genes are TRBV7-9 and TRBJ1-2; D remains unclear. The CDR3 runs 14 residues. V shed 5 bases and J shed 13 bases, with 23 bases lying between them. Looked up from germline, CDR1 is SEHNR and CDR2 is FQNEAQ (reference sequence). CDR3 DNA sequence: TGTGCCAGCAGCCAGACGGACCTGGCTAGGAGTGGCACCTTC. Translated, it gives CASSQTDLARSGTF.

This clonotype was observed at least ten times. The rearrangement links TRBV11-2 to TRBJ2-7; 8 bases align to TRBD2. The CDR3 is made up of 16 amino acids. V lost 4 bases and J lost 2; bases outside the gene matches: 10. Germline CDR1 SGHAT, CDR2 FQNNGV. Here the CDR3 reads CASSWVTGGDAYEQYF. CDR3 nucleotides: TGTGCCAGCAGCTGGGTCACGGGGGGGGACGCCTACGAGCAGTACTTC.

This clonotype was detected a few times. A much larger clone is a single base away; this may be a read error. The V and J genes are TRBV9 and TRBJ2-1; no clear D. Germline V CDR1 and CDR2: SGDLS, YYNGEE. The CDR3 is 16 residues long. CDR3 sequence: CAGSPHSDPSYNEQFF. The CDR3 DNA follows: TGTGCCGGCAGCCCCCACTCCGACCCGAGCTACAATGAGCAGTTCTTC.

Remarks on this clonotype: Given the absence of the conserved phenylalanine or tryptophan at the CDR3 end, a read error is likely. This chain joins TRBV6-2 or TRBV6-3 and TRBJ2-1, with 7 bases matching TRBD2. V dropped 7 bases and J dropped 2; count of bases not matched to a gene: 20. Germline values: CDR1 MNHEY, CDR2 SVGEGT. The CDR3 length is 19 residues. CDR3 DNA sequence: TGTGCCAGCACCGACCAGCGGGGCCTCGCCGCGGGAGCCTACAATGAGCAGTTCCTC. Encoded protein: CASTDQRGLAAGAYNEQFL.

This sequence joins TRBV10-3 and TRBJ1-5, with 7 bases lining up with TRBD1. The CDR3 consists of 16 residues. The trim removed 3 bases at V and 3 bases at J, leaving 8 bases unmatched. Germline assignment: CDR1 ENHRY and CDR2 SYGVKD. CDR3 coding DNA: TGTGCCATCAGTGATTCGGGACAGCCTCTCAATCAGCCCCAGCATTTT. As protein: CAISDSGQPLNQPQHF.

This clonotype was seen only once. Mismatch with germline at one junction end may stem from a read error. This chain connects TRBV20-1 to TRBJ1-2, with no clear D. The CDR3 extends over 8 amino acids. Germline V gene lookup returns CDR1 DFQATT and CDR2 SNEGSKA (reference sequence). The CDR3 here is CSARDLGF. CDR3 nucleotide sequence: TGCAGTGCTAGAGATCTAGGGTTC.

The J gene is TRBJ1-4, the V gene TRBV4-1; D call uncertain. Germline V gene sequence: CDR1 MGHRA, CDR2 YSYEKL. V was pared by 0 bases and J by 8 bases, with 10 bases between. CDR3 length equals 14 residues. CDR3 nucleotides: TGCGCCAGCAGCCAAGAGGCGGTGGGGGAAAAACTGTTTTTT. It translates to CASSQEAVGEKLFF.

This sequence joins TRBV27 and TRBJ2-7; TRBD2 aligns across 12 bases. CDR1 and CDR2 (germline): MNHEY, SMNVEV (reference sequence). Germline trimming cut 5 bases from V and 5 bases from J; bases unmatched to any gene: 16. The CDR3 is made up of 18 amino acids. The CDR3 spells CASSPWTSGKRPVDEQYF. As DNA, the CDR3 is TGTGCCAGCAGTCCATGGACTAGCGGGAAACGGCCGGTGGACGAGCAGTACTTC.

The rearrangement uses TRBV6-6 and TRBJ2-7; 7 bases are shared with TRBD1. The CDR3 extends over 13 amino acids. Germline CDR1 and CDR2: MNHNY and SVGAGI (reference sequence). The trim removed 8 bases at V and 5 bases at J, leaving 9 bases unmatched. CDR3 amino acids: CASGRTGFDEQYF. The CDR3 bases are TGTGCCAGCGGAAGGACAGGTTTCGACGAGCAGTACTTC.

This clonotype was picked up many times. CDR3 bases: TGTGCCAGCAGCGTAGGGGGGGGTGGCTATGGCTACACCTTC. Its protein product is CASSVGGGGYGYTF. The J gene is TRBJ1-2, the V gene TRBV9; a weak D match, TRBD1 (5 bases). Trimming shortened V by 0 bases and J by 4 bases, and 10 bases separated the two germline ends. The CDR3 consists of 14 residues. Germline V gene data show CDR1 as SGDLS and CDR2 as YYNGEE.

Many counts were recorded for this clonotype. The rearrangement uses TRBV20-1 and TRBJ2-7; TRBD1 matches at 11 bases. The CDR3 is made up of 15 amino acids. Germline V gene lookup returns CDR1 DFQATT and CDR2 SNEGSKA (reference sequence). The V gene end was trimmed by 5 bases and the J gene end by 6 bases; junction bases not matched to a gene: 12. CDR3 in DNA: TGCAGTGCTCCTGCGTATCGGGACAGGGGGGTCGAGCAGTACTTC. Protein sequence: CSAPAYRDRGVEQYF.

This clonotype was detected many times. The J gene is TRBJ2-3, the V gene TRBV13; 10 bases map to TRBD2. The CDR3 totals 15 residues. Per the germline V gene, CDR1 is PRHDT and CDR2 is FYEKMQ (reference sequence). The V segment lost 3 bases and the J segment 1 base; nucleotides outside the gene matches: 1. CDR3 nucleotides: TGTGCCAGCAGCTTCACTAGCGGGGGCACAGATACGCAGTATTTT. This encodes CASSFTSGGTDTQYF.

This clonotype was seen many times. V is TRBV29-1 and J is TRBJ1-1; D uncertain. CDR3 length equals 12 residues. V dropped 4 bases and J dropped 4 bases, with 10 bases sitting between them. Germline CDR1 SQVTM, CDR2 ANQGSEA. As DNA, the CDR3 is TGCAGCGTTGGCGGTTTCGGCACTGAAGCTTTCTTT. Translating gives CSVGGFGTEAFF.

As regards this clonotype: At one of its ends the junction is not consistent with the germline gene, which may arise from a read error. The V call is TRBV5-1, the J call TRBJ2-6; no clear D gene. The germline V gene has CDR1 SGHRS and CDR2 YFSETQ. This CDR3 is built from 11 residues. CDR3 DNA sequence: TGCGCCAGCAGTTCGGTGAACACTGAAGCTTTC. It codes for CASSSVNTEAF.

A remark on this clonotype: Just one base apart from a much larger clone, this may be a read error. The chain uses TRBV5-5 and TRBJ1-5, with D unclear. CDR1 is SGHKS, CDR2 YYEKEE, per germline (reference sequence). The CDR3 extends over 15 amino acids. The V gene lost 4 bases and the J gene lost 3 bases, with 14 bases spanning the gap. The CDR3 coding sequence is TGTGCCAGCAGCCGGGGTCCAGCGGACAATCAGCCCCAGCATTTT. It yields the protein CASSRGPADNQPQHF.

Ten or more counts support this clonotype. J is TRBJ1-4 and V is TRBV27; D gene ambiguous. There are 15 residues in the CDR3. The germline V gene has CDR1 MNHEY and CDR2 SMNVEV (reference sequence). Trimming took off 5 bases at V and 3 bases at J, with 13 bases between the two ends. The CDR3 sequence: CASSPAPGANEKLFF. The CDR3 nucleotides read TGTGCCAGCAGTCCGGCCCCTGGAGCTAATGAAAAACTGTTTTTT.